This entry lists 20 T cell receptor beta chains sequenced from one sample in a study of blood T cells in healthy people across ages. A second PCR, run for roughly 7 to 12 cycles, used a sample-barcoded 5' primer plus a J-beta primer mix. TCRdb redid the calling of the 5' RACE reads with MiXCR, one entry per CDR3 protein. Of some 1.8 million distinct CDR3 sequences in the sample, about two fifths are singletons; the top ten hold about 21%. The sequenced material came from blood. Every receptor here comes from a human donor in good health.

This clonotype has more than one count but fewer than ten. The chain recombines TRBV4-2 with TRBJ1-4, with D unresolved. The V end was cut by 5 bases, the J end by 6 bases, with 16 bases between. The CDR3 covers 15 residues. CDR1 LGHNA and CDR2 YNFKEQ come from the germline V gene. DNA for the CDR3: TGTGCCAGCAGCGGCAGATTGGTCGGAGATGAAAAACTGTTTTTT. This translates into CASSGRLVGDEKLFF.

Concerning this clonotype itself: A read error may be the cause here, since a much bigger clone is one base away. The chain has TRBV6-2 or TRBV6-3 and TRBJ1-2; D gene ambiguous. The CDR3 runs to 15 residues. Germline CDR1 reads MNHEY; CDR2 reads SVGEGT. V shed 2 bases and J shed 2 bases, with 12 bases lying between them. CDR3 bases: TGTGCCAGCAGTTACCCGGGGAGGAAGAACTATGGCTACACCTTC. Its translation: CASSYPGRKNYGYTF.

V is TRBV7-8 and J is TRBJ2-7, with D tentatively TRBD2 (5 bases). The V gene lost 1 base and the J gene lost 2 bases, with 12 bases spanning the gap. In germline, CDR1 is SGHVS, CDR2 FQNEAQ. There are 15 residues in the CDR3. The CDR3: CASSLDSGITYEQYF. DNA for the CDR3: TGTGCCAGCAGCTTAGATTCCGGGATAACCTACGAGCAGTACTTC.

This clonotype was counted only a few times. The rearrangement joins TRBV7-8 to TRBJ2-7; D uncertain. Trimming removed 1 base at V and 3 bases at J, with 16 bases between. The CDR3 runs 16 residues. CDR1 is SGHVS, CDR2 FQNEAQ, per germline. Here the CDR3 reads CASSLELSVPDYEQYF. The CDR3 nucleotides are TGTGCCAGCAGCTTAGAATTGTCCGTACCGGACTACGAGCAGTACTTC.

This clonotype was picked up a small number of times. CDR3 in DNA: TGCAGCGTTGTCAGAGGCAGCCTCAACATTCAGTACTTC. Translating it yields CSVVRGSLNIQYF. The V and J genes are TRBV29-1 and TRBJ2-4, with D unclear. CDR1 SQVTM and CDR2 ANQGSEA come from the germline V gene. The CDR3 length is 13 residues. Trimming took off 4 bases at V and 7 bases at J, with 14 bases between the two ends.

This clonotype was counted between two and nine times. J is TRBJ2-1 and V is TRBV6-2 or TRBV6-3, with TRBD2 identical over 10 bases. Germline V CDR1 and CDR2: MNHEY, SVGEGT. The CDR3 has 17 amino acids. The trim removed 2 bases at V and 7 bases at J, leaving 11 bases unmatched. This CDR3 is CASSYEAGGKEGNEQFF. The CDR3 coding sequence is TGTGCCAGCAGTTACGAAGCGGGGGGGAAAGAGGGGAATGAGCAGTTCTTC.

The chain employs TRBV7-9 and TRBJ2-7; TRBD1 aligns across 7 bases. J lost 4 bases, V lost 5 bases, and 11 bases had no gene match. Per the germline V gene, CDR1 is SEHNR and CDR2 is FQNEAQ (reference sequence). The CDR3 has 15 amino acids. The CDR3 region is CASSQGRGQHYEQYF. The CDR3 DNA reads as TGTGCCAGCAGCCAAGGCCGGGGACAGCATTACGAGCAGTACTTC.

The chain recombines TRBV7-3 with TRBJ2-7, with D possibly matching TRBD2 (6 bases). The V gene lost 4 bases and the J gene lost 6 bases, with 13 bases spanning the gap. The germline V gene has CDR1 SGHTA and CDR2 FQGTGA. CDR3 length: 13 amino acids. This CDR3 reads CASSSNRGTEQYF. The CDR3 coding sequence is TGTGCCAGCAGCTCCAATCGGGGGACCGAGCAGTACTTC.

The chain employs TRBV5-5 and TRBJ1-2, with unresolved D. The CDR3 has 15 residues. V was shortened by 4 bases and J by 4 bases, with 17 bases between the two germline ends. Germline CDR1 is SGHKS and CDR2 is YYEKEE (reference sequence). The CDR3 sequence: CASSPGLILLYGYTF. CDR3 DNA: TGTGCCAGCAGCCCCGGTTTAATTCTGCTCTATGGCTACACCTTC.

The chain links TRBV12-3 or TRBV12-4 to TRBJ2-1, with a weak D call TRBD1 (5 bases). The ends were cut back, 7 bases at V and 8 bases at J, with 18 bases in the middle. There are 14 residues in the CDR3. The CDR3 reads CASTLHQGRDEQFF. The CDR3, as DNA: TGTGCCAGCACCCTACACCAGGGCAGGGATGAGCAGTTCTTC.

This clonotype came up many times. V usage is TRBV4-3 and J usage is TRBJ2-3; D perhaps matches TRBD2 (7 bases). The CDR3 length is 18 residues. The ends were cut back, 1 base at V and 4 bases at J, with 21 bases in the middle. Per germline, CDR1 LGHNA and CDR2 YSLEER. CDR3 in DNA: TGCGCCAGCAGCCAAGGCCTACAAGGGGGGGCCAGTTCAGATACGCAGTATTTT. Translation: CASSQGLQGGASSDTQYF.

V usage is TRBV5-6 and J usage is TRBJ2-3; 8 nucleotides align to TRBD1. The CDR3 has 15 amino acids. From germline, CDR1 is SGHDT and CDR2 YYEEEE. V gave up 4 bases and J gave up 3 bases; unmatched junction bases: 7. In nucleotides, the CDR3 is TGTGCCAGCAGCATCGGGACAGGATGGACAGATACGCAGTATTTT. It translates to CASSIGTGWTDTQYF. Full variable domain (remainder filled in from reference TRBV5-6 and TRBJ2-3): DAGVTQSPTHLIKTRGQQVTLRCSPKSGHDTVSWYQQALGQGPQFIFQYYEEEERQRGNFPDRFSGHQFPNYSSELNVNALLLGDSALYLCASSIGTGWTDTQYFGPGTRLTVL.

The chain is built from TRBV14 and TRBJ2-3, with 7 bases identical to TRBD2. The CDR3 has 17 amino acids. The trim removed 0 bases at V and 4 bases at J, leaving 10 bases unmatched. Germline V gene sequence: CDR1 SGHDN, CDR2 FVKESK. The CDR3 loop reads CASSQDGSGEGSDTQYF. CDR3 DNA: TGTGCCAGCAGCCAAGATGGAAGCGGGGAAGGGTCAGATACGCAGTATTTT. Looking up the rest from reference TRBV14 and TRBJ2-3 gives the full variable domain: EAGVTQFPSHSVIEKGQTVTLRCDPISGHDNLYWYRRVMGKEIKFLLHFVKESKQDESGMPNNRFLAERTGGTYSTLKVQPAELEDSGVYFCASSQDGSGEGSDTQYFGPGTRLTVL.

The chain recombines TRBV7-2 with TRBJ2-3, with D tentatively TRBD1 (6 bases). Germline V lookup: CDR1 SGHTA, CDR2 FQGNSA. Trimming shortened V by 2 bases and J by 2 bases, and 20 bases separated the two germline ends. CDR3 length: 18 amino acids. The CDR3 sequence: CASSLQSEMTGTTDTQYF. The CDR3 DNA is TGTGCCAGCAGCTTACAGTCCGAGATGACAGGCACCACAGATACGCAGTATTTT.

The table lists this clonotype with a few counts. The chain is built from TRBV5-1 and TRBJ2-5; 10 bases line up with TRBD1. Losses at the gene ends were 6 bases for V and 1 base for J; bases not matched to a gene: 6. The CDR3 length is 15 residues. Germline V gene sequence: CDR1 SGHRS, CDR2 YFSETQ. In DNA, the CDR3 is TGCGCCAGCAATAAAGACAGGGGGCCCCAAGAGACCCAGTACTTC. Its translation: CASNKDRGPQETQYF.

There are a few counts of this clonotype. J is TRBJ2-3 and V is TRBV10-3, with unresolved D. Trimming took off 6 bases at V and 2 bases at J, with 6 bases between the two ends. Germline V gene data show CDR1 as ENHRY and CDR2 as SYGVKD. The CDR3 loop spans 12 amino acids. Here the CDR3 reads CAIRTITDTQYF. Written as DNA, the CDR3 is TGTGCCATCAGGACAATCACAGATACGCAGTATTTT.

The rearrangement uses TRBV6-1 and TRBJ1-1, with D perhaps TRBD1 (5 bases). The CDR3 has 13 amino acids. Germline V lookup: CDR1 MNHNS, CDR2 SASEGT. V gave up 11 bases and J gave up 0 bases, with 13 bases separating them. The CDR3: CAARRGVNTEAFF. In DNA form, the CDR3 reads TGTGCCGCCCGACGGGGGGTGAACACTGAAGCTTTCTTT.

This clonotype appeared a few times. The rearrangement uses TRBV5-6 and TRBJ1-2; D is perhaps TRBD1 (5 bases). CDR1 and CDR2 (germline): SGHDT, YYEEEE. This CDR3 spans 15 amino acids. The V end was cut by 3 bases, the J end by 9 bases, with 21 bases between. The CDR3 sequence: CASSYSVTGQSRYTF. The CDR3 DNA reads TGTGCCAGCAGCTACTCCGTTACGGGGCAGTCTCGCTACACCTTC.

This rearrangement joins TRBV20-1 to TRBJ2-1; 7 bases are shared with TRBD1. With the DNA end fitting TRBJ2-7 better, the J assignment may be wrong. The CDR3 loop spans 13 amino acids. Germline V gene data show CDR1 as DFQATT and CDR2 as SNEGSKA (reference sequence). CDR3 nucleotides: TGCAGTGCTTCTGACAGGGCCGGTCCCAAGCAGTACTTC. It is translated as CSASDRAGPKQYF.

This clonotype was counted only a few times. The chain carries TRBV12-3 or TRBV12-4 and TRBJ2-4, with D tentatively TRBD1 (6 bases). This CDR3 is 12 amino acids long. V was cut by 6 bases and J by 15 bases, with 18 bases left in between. The CDR3 is CASSPSQGSPYF. CDR3 nucleotide sequence: TGTGCCAGCAGCCCGTCCCAGGGGAGTCCGTACTTC.